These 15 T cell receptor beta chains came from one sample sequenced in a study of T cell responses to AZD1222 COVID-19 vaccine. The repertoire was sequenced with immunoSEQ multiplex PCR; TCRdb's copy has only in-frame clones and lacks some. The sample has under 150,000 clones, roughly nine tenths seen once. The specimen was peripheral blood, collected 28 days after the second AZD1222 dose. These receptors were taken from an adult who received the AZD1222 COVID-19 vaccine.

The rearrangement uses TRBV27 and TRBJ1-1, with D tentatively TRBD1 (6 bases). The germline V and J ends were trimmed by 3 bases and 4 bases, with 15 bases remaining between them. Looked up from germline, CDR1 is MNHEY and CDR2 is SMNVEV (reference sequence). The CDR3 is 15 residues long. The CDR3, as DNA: TGTGCCAGCAGTTTGTCAGGGGTCGAGGGCACTGAAGCTTTCTTT. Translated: CASSLSGVEGTEAFF.

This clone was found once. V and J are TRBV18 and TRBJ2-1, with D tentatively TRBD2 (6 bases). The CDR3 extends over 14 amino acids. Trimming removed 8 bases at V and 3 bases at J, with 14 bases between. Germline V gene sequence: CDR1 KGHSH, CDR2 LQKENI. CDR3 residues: CASTRAGLYNEQFF. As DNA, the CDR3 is TGTGCCAGCACCAGGGCGGGACTCTACAATGAGCAGTTCTTC.

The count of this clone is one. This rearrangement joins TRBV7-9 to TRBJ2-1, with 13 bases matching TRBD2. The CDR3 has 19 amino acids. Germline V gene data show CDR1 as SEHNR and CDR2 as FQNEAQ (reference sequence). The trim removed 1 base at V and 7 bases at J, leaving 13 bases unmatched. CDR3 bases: TGTGCCAGCAGCTTAGGAACACTAGCGGGAGGGAAGGGTACGAATGAGCAGTTCTTC. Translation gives CASSLGTLAGGKGTNEQFF.

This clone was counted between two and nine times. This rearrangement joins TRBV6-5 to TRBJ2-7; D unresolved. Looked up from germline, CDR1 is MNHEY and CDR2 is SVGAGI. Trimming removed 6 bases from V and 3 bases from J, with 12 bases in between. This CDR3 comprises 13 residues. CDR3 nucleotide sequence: TGTGCCAGCAGGGATGGGAACAGCTACGAGCAGTACTTC. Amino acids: CASRDGNSYEQYF.

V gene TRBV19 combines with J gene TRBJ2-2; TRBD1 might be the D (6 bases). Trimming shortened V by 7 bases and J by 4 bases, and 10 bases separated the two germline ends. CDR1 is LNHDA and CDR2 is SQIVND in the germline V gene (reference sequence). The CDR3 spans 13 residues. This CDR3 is CASTGAFTGELFF. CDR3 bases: TGTGCCAGTACAGGGGCGTTCACCGGGGAGCTGTTTTTT. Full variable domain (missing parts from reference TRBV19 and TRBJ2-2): DGGITQSPKYLFRKEGQNVTLSCEQNLNHDAMYWYRQDPGQGLRLIYYSQIVNDFQKGDIAEGYSVSREKKESFPLTVTSAQKNPTAFYLCASTGAFTGELFFGEGSRLTVL.

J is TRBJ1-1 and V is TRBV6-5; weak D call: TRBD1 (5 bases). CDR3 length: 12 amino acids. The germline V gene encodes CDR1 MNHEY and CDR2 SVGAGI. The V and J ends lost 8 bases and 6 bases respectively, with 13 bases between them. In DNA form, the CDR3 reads TGTGCCAGCCAGAGGGGAGTAGCTGAAGCTTTCTTT. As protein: CASQRGVAEAFF.

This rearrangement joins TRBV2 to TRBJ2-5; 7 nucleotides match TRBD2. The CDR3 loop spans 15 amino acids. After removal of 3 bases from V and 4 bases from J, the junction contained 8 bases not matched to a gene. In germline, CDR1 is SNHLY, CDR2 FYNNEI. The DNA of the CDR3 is TGTGCCAGCAGTGACGGGCGGGGGATAGGAGAGACCCAGTACTTC. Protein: CASSDGRGIGETQYF.

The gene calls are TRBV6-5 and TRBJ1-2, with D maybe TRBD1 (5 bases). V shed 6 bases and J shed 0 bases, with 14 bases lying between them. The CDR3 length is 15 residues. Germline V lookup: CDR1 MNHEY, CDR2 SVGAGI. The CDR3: CASSPGPISNYGYTF. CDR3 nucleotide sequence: TGTGCCAGCAGCCCGGGGCCTATCTCTAACTATGGCTACACCTTC.

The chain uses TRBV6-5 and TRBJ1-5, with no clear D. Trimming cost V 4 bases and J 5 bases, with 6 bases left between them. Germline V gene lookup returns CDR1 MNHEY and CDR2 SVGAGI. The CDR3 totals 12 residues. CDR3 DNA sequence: TGTGCCAGCAGTTCCGGGTATCAGCCCCAGCATTTT. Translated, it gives CASSSGYQPQHF.

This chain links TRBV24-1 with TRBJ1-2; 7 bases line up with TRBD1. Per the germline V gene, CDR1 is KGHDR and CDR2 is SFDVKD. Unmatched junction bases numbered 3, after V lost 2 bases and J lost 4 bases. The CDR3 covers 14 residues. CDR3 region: CATSDSGTAYGYTF. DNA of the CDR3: TGTGCCACCAGTGATTCCGGGACAGCCTATGGCTACACCTTC.

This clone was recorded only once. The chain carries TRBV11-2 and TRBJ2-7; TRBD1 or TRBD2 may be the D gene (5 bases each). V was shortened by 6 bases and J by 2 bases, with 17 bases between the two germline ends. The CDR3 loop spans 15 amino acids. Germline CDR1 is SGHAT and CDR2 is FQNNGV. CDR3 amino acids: CASRSLRDGTYEQYF. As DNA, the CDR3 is TGTGCCAGCAGATCTCTCCGGGACGGGACCTACGAGCAGTACTTC.

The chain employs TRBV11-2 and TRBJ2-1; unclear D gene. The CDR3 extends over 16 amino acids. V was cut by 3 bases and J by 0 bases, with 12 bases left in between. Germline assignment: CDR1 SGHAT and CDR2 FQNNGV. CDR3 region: CASSFSAENSYNEQFF. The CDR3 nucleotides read TGTGCCAGCAGCTTTTCTGCGGAGAACTCCTACAATGAGCAGTTCTTC.

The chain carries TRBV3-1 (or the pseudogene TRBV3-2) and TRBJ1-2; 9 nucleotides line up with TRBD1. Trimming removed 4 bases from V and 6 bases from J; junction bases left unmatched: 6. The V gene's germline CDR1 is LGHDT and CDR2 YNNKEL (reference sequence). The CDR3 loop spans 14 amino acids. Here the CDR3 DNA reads TGTGCCAGCAGCCGTCCCGGGACAGGGAATGGCTACACCTTC. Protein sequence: CASSRPGTGNGYTF.

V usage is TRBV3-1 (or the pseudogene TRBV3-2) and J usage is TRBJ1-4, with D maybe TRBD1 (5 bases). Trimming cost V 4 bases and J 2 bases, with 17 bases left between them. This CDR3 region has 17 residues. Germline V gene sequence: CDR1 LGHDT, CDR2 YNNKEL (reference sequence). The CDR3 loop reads CASSPGGLIETNEKLFF. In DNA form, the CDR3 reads TGTGCCAGCAGCCCCGGGGGGTTGATCGAGACTAATGAAAAACTGTTTTTT.

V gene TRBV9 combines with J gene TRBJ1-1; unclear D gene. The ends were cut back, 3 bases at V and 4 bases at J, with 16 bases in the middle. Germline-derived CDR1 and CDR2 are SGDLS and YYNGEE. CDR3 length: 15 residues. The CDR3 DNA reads TGTGCCAGCAGCGAAATGCCGGACTTGGGCACTGAAGCTTTCTTT. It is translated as CASSEMPDLGTEAFF.